The 7 T cell receptor beta chains below come from one sample, sequenced in a study of post-analysis software for immune sequencing data. Study-wide points: Higher frequency in patients than in controls was seen for about five TRBV segments, with TRBV5-6, TRBV5-1 and TRBV20-1 among them.

Unique molecular identifiers had been added to the TCR beta cDNA libraries. In TCRdb, the PCR reads were re-called with MiXCR into one record per CDR3 protein. The profile shows some 700,000 distinct CDR3 sequences, 59% of them singletons. No antigen is known for these receptors. Sequenced material: blood. These receptors were taken from a girl aged 2-9 years with multiple sclerosis.

The chain uses TRBV12-3 or TRBV12-4 and TRBJ1-2; TRBD1 matches at 9 bases. This CDR3 has 14 residues. Trimming cost V 6 bases and J 8 bases; bases outside gene matches: 10. The CDR3 DNA reads as TGTGCCAGCAGCCGGTCCGGGACAGGGAAAGGCTACACCTTC. Its protein product is CASSRSGTGKGYTF.

The chain links TRBV9 to TRBJ1-2; 7 bases align to TRBD1. There are 15 residues in the CDR3. Germline CDR1 is SGDLS and CDR2 is YYNGEE. Trimming removed 3 bases from V and 5 bases from J; junction bases left unmatched: 10. CDR3 coding DNA: TGTGCCAGCAGCGGTCAACAGGGGTGGAAGTATGGCTACACCTTC. Its translation: CASSGQQGWKYGYTF.

This chain connects TRBV7-2 to TRBJ2-1; unclear D gene. CDR1 and CDR2 (germline): SGHTA, FQGNSA. V lost 5 bases and J 7 bases, leaving 15 bases between the germline ends. This CDR3 region has 14 residues. The CDR3 is CASSLGLTWNEQFF. CDR3 DNA sequence: TGTGCCAGCAGCCTAGGGCTGACGTGGAATGAGCAGTTCTTC.

The chain couples TRBV10-3 to TRBJ2-5; no clear D. CDR3 length: 12 amino acids. The ends were cut back, 7 bases at V and 2 bases at J, with 8 bases in the middle. Looked up from germline, CDR1 is ENHRY and CDR2 is SYGVKD. CDR3 residues: CAITPEQETQYF. In DNA form, the CDR3 reads TGTGCCATCACGCCAGAGCAAGAGACCCAGTACTTC.

This clonotype was observed a handful of times. The chain carries TRBV4-3 and TRBJ1-2, with 8 positions matching TRBD1. V lost 4 bases to trimming and J lost 8 bases; unmatched junction nucleotides: 6. The CDR3 runs to 13 residues. From germline, CDR1 is LGHNA and CDR2 YSLEER. DNA of the CDR3: TGCGCCAGCAGCCGCACAGGGGGAGGAGGCTACACCTTC. This encodes CASSRTGGGGYTF.

The chain links TRBV11-2 to TRBJ2-1, with 9 bases fitting TRBD2. The J segment lost 9 bases and the V segment lost 5 bases, leaving 2 bases of the junction unmatched. CDR1 is SGHAT, CDR2 FQNNGV, per germline. The CDR3 has 12 residues. The CDR3: CASSTSGPEQFF. DNA of the CDR3: TGTGCCAGCAGCACTAGCGGGCCTGAGCAGTTCTTC.

The chain couples TRBV12-3 or TRBV12-4 to TRBJ2-6; no firm D call. The CDR3 loop spans 14 amino acids. V lost 3 bases, J lost 2 bases, and 5 bases lay in between. This chain's CDR3 is CASSFFPGANVLTF. The CDR3 DNA reads as TGTGCCAGCAGTTTCTTTCCTGGGGCCAACGTCCTGACTTTC.